These 18 T cell receptor beta chains were all obtained from the same sample, sequenced in a study of T cell repertoires in cytomegalovirus infection. No antigen has been identified for these receptors. Each CDR3 protein gets one entry after TCRdb re-called the reads with MiXCR. The sample contains approximately 110,000 distinct CDR3 sequences, roughly a third of which appear only once. This sample comprised CD8+ T cells from cultured PBMCs, obtained from culture after CMV antigen stimulation. Receptors originate from a human donor in good health (CMV status not recorded). Some clones in this sample may be carry-over from other donors' samples.

The chain carries TRBV7-2 and TRBJ2-2; no clear D gene. This CDR3 contains 14 residues. V was trimmed by 2 bases and J by 5 bases, leaving 9 bases between them. Germline V gene sequence: CDR1 SGHTA, CDR2 FQGNSA. The CDR3 DNA follows: TGTGCCAGCAGCTTAAGCAAGTTTACCGGGGAGCTGTTTTTT. It translates to CASSLSKFTGELFF.

This clonotype was seen many times. The chain uses TRBV7-8 and TRBJ2-5; a possible D gene is TRBD1 (6 bases). Trimming removed 3 bases at V and 1 base at J, with 15 bases between. CDR3 length equals 16 residues. CDR1 SGHVS and CDR2 FQNEAQ come from the germline V gene. The CDR3 DNA reads as TGTGCCAGCAGCTTCAGCGCAGGGGTTAGCCAAGAGACCCAGTACTTC. Amino acids: CASSFSAGVSQETQYF.

This clonotype was seen at least ten times. The V and J genes are TRBV7-2 and TRBJ2-3, with 8 bases lining up with TRBD2. V was pared by 4 bases and J by 1 base, with 16 bases of the junction left unmatched. The CDR3 extends over 19 amino acids. Germline V gene sequence: CDR1 SGHTA, CDR2 FQGNSA. CDR3 in amino acids: CASSSPRNSTSGRTDTQYF. CDR3 coding DNA: TGTGCCAGCAGCTCACCCCGAAATTCAACTAGCGGACGCACAGATACGCAGTATTTT.

This clonotype has a count of ten or more. This chain links TRBV7-6 with TRBJ2-1, with TRBD2 matching 7 bases. This CDR3 comprises 13 residues. CDR1 and CDR2 from the germline V gene are SGHVS and FNYEAQ. Trimming removed 3 bases from V and 7 bases from J; junction bases left unmatched: 3. CDR3 in DNA: TGTGCCAGCAGCTTTGGGGGGGGGAATGAGCAGTTCTTC. This sequence encodes CASSFGGGNEQFF.

The chain links TRBV2 to TRBJ1-1; TRBD1 aligns across 7 bases. Germline V gene lookup returns CDR1 SNHLY and CDR2 FYNNEI. The CDR3 sequence is 14 residues long. J was trimmed by 5 bases and V by 5 bases; bases with no gene match: 8. This CDR3 is CASSSTGTETEAFF. CDR3 bases: TGTGCCAGCAGTTCTACCGGGACAGAGACTGAAGCTTTCTTT.

The chain is built from TRBV6-6 and TRBJ1-6; D unresolved. Germline-derived CDR1 and CDR2 are MNHNY and SVGAGI (reference sequence). The CDR3 sequence is 14 residues long. V was clipped by 0 bases and J by 9 bases, with 9 bases between them. CDR3 loop: CASSYSSKTSPLHF. For the CDR3, the DNA is TGTGCCAGCAGTTACTCTTCTAAGACTTCACCCCTCCACTTT.

This clonotype appeared many times. The chain combines TRBV7-2 with TRBJ1-2; unclear D gene. CDR1 is SGHTA, CDR2 FQGNSA, per germline. This CDR3 contains 12 residues. With 3 bases removed from V and 5 bases from J, the gap between germline ends came to 7 bases. CDR3 protein: CASSFSLYGYTF. As DNA, the CDR3 is TGTGCCAGCAGCTTTAGCTTGTATGGCTACACCTTC.

In this sample, this clonotype turned up many times. CDR3 sequence (DNA): TGTGCCAGCAGCCTCACAGGGTATGGCTACACCTTC. Translated: CASSLTGYGYTF. The chain links TRBV12-3 or TRBV12-4 to TRBJ1-2; D perhaps matches TRBD1 (6 bases). The length of the CDR3 is 12 residues. Deletions cut 6 bases from V and 5 bases from J, with 10 bases between.

The genes are TRBV4-1 and TRBJ2-2; no reliable D call. The CDR3 is made up of 13 amino acids. Germline CDR1 is MGHRA and CDR2 is YSYEKL. V lost 4 bases and J lost 5, with 8 bases in between. The CDR3 DNA reads as TGCGCCAGCAGCCTCGGTTGGACCGGGGAGCTGTTTTTT. Translating gives CASSLGWTGELFF.

This clonotype has just a few counts. The chain joins TRBV7-2 to TRBJ2-2, with D maybe TRBD2 (5 bases). The CDR3 extends over 14 amino acids. Trimming took 5 bases from V and 8 from J, leaving 15 bases between them. Germline V gene data show CDR1 as SGHTA and CDR2 as FQGNSA. The chain's CDR3 is CASSPLGGGGELFF. CDR3 sequence (DNA): TGTGCCAGCAGCCCCTTAGGTGGAGGTGGGGAGCTGTTTTTT.

CDR3 sequence: CASSEDFWTGVNEQFF. The CDR3, as DNA: TGTGCCAGCAGTGAAGATTTTTGGACAGGGGTGAATGAGCAGTTCTTC. The chain couples TRBV6-1 to TRBJ2-1, with 9 bases that match TRBD1. V dropped 1 base and J dropped 7; count of bases not matched to a gene: 8. CDR1 and CDR2 from the germline V gene are MNHNS and SASEGT. CDR3 length: 16 amino acids.

This clonotype was picked up a small number of times. The chain joins TRBV7-2 to TRBJ2-7; D assignment may be TRBD1 or TRBD2 (5 bases each). Germline loops: CDR1 SGHTA, CDR2 FQGNSA. Trimming removed 7 bases from V and 3 bases from J, with 16 bases in between. This CDR3 is 14 amino acids long. CDR3 loop: CASTPSGGSYEQYF. The CDR3, as DNA: TGTGCCAGCACCCCATCTGGGGGAAGCTACGAGCAGTACTTC. Together with reference TRBV7-2 and TRBJ2-7, the CDR3 gives the full variable domain: GAGVSQSPSNKVTEKGKDVELRCDPISGHTALYWYRQSLGQGLEFLIYFQGNSAPDKSGLPSDRFSAERTGGSVSTLTIQRTQQEDSAVYLCASTPSGGSYEQYFGPGTRLTVT.

This chain connects TRBV12-5 to TRBJ1-5; 9 nucleotides line up with TRBD1. V shed 4 bases and J 0 bases; nucleotides not matched to a gene: 1. Germline values: CDR1 LGHNT, CDR2 FRNRAP. This CDR3 contains 15 residues. The CDR3 reads CASGWGQGSNQPQHF. The CDR3 DNA sequence: TGTGCTAGTGGTTGGGGACAGGGTAGCAATCAGCCCCAGCATTTT.

The V call is TRBV7-9, the J call TRBJ2-1; 9 bases line up with TRBD2. Germline loops: CDR1 SEHNR, CDR2 FQNEAQ (reference sequence). V lost 5 bases, J lost 8 bases, and 13 bases stayed unmatched. The CDR3 runs to 16 residues. The CDR3 DNA follows: TGTGCCAGCAGCCCAGTGGGGCTAGCGGGGCGGGATGAGCAGTTCTTC. As protein: CASSPVGLAGRDEQFF.

This clonotype was seen a handful of times. This chain uses TRBV7-2 with TRBJ2-1, with 10 bases aligning to TRBD1. CDR3 length: 14 residues. Germline V CDR1 and CDR2: SGHTA, FQGNSA. The V segment lost 3 bases and the J segment 9 bases; nucleotides outside the gene matches: 5. The chain's CDR3 is CASSFDRGLVEQFF. Written as DNA, the CDR3 is TGTGCCAGCAGCTTTGACAGGGGGCTGGTTGAGCAGTTCTTC.

The chain carries TRBV7-9 and TRBJ2-7, with 7 bases fitting TRBD1. The CDR3 runs 17 residues. With 2 bases clipped from V and 2 bases from J, the junction kept 12 bases outside the gene matches. CDR1 and CDR2 (germline): SEHNR, FQNEAQ (reference sequence). As DNA, the CDR3 is TGTGCCAGCAGCTTACCTTCGGGGACAGCAAAAACCTACGAGCAGTACTTC. Protein: CASSLPSGTAKTYEQYF.

In this sample, this clonotype turned up a few times. The genes are TRBV6-2 or TRBV6-3 and TRBJ2-7; D possibly uses TRBD1 or TRBD2 (5 bases each). The germline V gene encodes CDR1 MNHEY and CDR2 SVGEGT. With 5 bases removed from V and 2 bases from J, the gap between germline ends came to 22 bases. The CDR3 length is 17 residues. CDR3 loop: CASSGRTWDLHAYEQYF. In nucleotides, the CDR3 is TGTGCCAGCAGTGGAAGGACTTGGGACCTACACGCCTACGAGCAGTACTTC.

This rearrangement joins TRBV2 to TRBJ2-1; possible D gene TRBD1, 6 bases. There are 16 residues in the CDR3. Germline CDR1 and CDR2: SNHLY and FYNNEI. V lost 6 bases, J lost 7 bases, and 22 bases lay in between. The CDR3 protein is CASRPDPGQLPNEQFF. DNA for the CDR3: TGTGCCAGCAGGCCCGATCCGGGACAACTTCCAAATGAGCAGTTCTTC.